This T cell receptor beta chain was sequenced in a study of blood T cell repertoires in COVID-19 (dated by TCRdb to 2018 to 2021). Study-wide context: The collaborator samples originated in the United States, Italy and Spain and spanned the acute and convalescent phases of COVID-19. A de-identified subject ID, COVID-19 status, age in years and sex were almost always included in the sample metadata. The samples were drawn from two sources: the first 160 participants of the ongoing ImmuneRACE study, and 1,200 or so subjects contributed by 6 global collaborators. A freely available public database, intended as a resource for researchers studying the immune response to SARS-CoV-2, is where the repertoires were released. The material from the prospective study consisted of cDNA or gDNA derived from T cells, B-cell-depleted T cells, or PBMCs. Where HLA class I and class II types were available, the types were taken from metadata supplied by the sample provider, not from assay-based typing. Deeply sampled blood TCRbeta repertoires from subjects exposed to, actively infected with, or recovered from COVID-19 were included in the dataset. What the study reported, not specific to this receptor: The amount of clinical and demographic metadata varied by source and participant and was provided uncurated.

At one collaborating source in Seattle, patients were enrolled during active infection and were followed longitudinally through the course of disease. Each collaborating institution followed its own protocols to collect whole blood in K2EDTA tubes. For TCRbeta analysis, collaborator samples were shipped as frozen whole blood, as isolated PBMCs, or as DNA extracted from either sample type. TCRbeta CDR3 regions were amplified from genomic DNA using the immunoSEQ Assay, a bias-controlled multiplex PCR. The study's own analysis went as follows. The number of nucleated cells in each sample was estimated from the amplification of reference gene primers within the assay. To quantify the absolute abundance of each unique TCRbeta CDR3 rearrangement, sequence reads were collapsed and filtered. For each sample, productive Simpson clonality was calculated as the square root of Simpson's diversity index over productive rearrangements. TCRdb stores this immuneACCESS table with in-frame sequences only. Part of the clones is absent; in the studies checked, under half of the shortfall reflects unresolved V genes, and no reason is known for the rest. D and trimming come from the DNA, and the V and J calls and clone size come from that table. The sample table shows roughly 250,000 clones, and 85% to 95% are seen once. The ten largest clones capture 0.8% to 0.95% of the sample.

Of note for this clone: The antigen this receptor binds is unknown. Per-base quality was not reported, and no clone a single base away is much larger than it.

The CDR3 sequence holds 11 residues, the cysteine and phenylalanine included. Just the 33-base CDR3 DNA is kept, in frame starting at base 1. Based on the germline V gene (reference sequence), the CDR1 and CDR2 sequences are DFQATT and SNEGSKA. V gives up 6 bases and J gives up 3 bases, and the segment between their germline ends measures 8 bases. The TCR was taken from a man younger than 40 with COVID-19, enrolled during active disease. The chain was built from TRBV20-1 and TRBJ1-2, with the D gene not confidently named. The sample was peripheral blood. The base sequence is TGCAGTGCGGACGGGGACTATGGCTACACCTTC. The translation is CSADGDYGYTF.